This T cell receptor beta chain comes out of a study of tumor-infiltrating lymphocytes in primary liver carcinoma. Overall study context: Spanning 30 to 69 years of age, the patients were men and women. The tumors, T1-T3 N0M0 lesions, were roughly 4 to 11 cm across.

There are a few counts of this clonotype. Taking about 20-31 mg of unsorted bulk tissue, the authors co-extracted RNA and DNA. A primer in the constant region served to generate TCR beta cDNA from about 470 ng of total RNA. ARM-PCR, slightly modified, supplied the TCR beta libraries through three nested multiplex PCR rounds. With TRBV1-TRBV30 forward primers and a C-beta reverse primer, the first two PCR rounds were run for nine to eleven cycles each. TCRdb called the multiplex PCR reads again in MiXCR, with one record for every CDR3 protein. Of 85,000 to 100,000 distinct CDR3 sequences detected, about 73% appear once; the ten largest clones hold roughly 27%. Trimming took off 6 bases at V and 3 bases at J, with 15 bases between the two ends. CDR3 length: 15 residues. Germline CDR1 MDHEN, CDR2 SYDVKM.

The chain employs TRBV28 and TRBJ2-1; D is perhaps TRBD2 (6 bases). This TCR came from a man aged 40-50 years with primary liver carcinoma and hepatitis B virus infection. The sample taken for sequencing was tumor-adjacent normal liver tissue. The CDR3 region is CASRVGGTDYNEQFF. CDR3 DNA: TGTGCCAGCAGAGTTGGCGGGACGGACTACAATGAGCAGTTCTTC.